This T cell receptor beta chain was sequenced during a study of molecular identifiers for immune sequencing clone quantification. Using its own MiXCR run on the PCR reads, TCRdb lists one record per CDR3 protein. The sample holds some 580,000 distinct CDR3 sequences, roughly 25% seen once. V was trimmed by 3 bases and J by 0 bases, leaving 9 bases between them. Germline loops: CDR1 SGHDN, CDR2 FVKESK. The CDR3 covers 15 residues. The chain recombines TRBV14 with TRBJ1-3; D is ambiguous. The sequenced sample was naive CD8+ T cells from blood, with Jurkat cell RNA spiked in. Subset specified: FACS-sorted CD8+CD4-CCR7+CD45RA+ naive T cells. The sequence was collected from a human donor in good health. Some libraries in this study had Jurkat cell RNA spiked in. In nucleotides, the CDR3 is TGTGCCAGCAGCCAGGGGTCCATCTCTGGAAACACCATATATTTT. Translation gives CASSQGSISGNTIYF.